The rows below give T cell receptor beta chains drawn from one sample of a study of shared clonotypes between healthy human individuals. Generated by immunoSEQ multiplex PCR, the TCRdb table keeps only in-frame clones and is missing some. The sample contains about 2 million clones, about 95% of which appear only once. Material for sequencing was naive CD4+ T cells sorted from blood. These receptors all come from a man between 18 and 29 years old in good health. The CDR3 runs from the conserved cysteine through the conserved F or W. The D gene is left open where the match is weak.

v_gene | d_gene | CDR3aa
TRBV7-9 | TRBD1 | CASSLEGTGAGSPLHF
TRBV5-4 | TRBD1 | CASSMAGTGNKDEQFF
TRBV2 | . | CASSDRGEWSKGYTF
TRBV2 | TRBD1 | CASRGTETLYEQYF
TRBV5-4 | . | CASSSQSGLNTEAFF
TRBV27 | . | CASSRTLRTAAGNSPLHF
TRBV5-4 | . | CASSFRQAGDTQYF
TRBV4-3 | . | CASSQGHSYEQYF
TRBV9 | . | CASSALKSTADTQYF
TRBV1 | . | CTSSQWPGPNNEKLFF
TRBV9 | . | CASSVGVGGSNQETQYF
TRBV19 | . | CASSTSGTYEQYF
TRBV6-1 | . | CASSEERAASFLGSPLHF
TRBV28 | . | CASSSTRPQAFF
TRBV7-2 | TRBD2 | CASSLAGLAYEQYF
TRBV28 | TRBD1 | CASSSGGDRVYGYTF
TRBV7-3 | . | CASSPGHLSAQYF
TRBV7-9 | . | CASSLLLEQYF
TRBV28 | . | CASWANTEAFF
TRBV18 | . | CASSPLGGETQYF
TRBV7-9 | . | CASSPRRQDNEKLFF
TRBV6-5 | TRBD2 | CASSYSGGYNEQFF
TRBV2 | TRBD2 | CASGPGLAGGSGELFF
TRBV30 | TRBD2 | CAWSVRGGFGEQFF
TRBV9 | TRBD1 | CASATGTGGRETQYF
TRBV19 | . | CASTTIGRGEGTEAFF
TRBV27 | . | CASSFKGGAAYEQYF
TRBV7-9 | . | CASSRQGYEAFF
TRBV6-1 | . | CASSGRRDTSYEQYF
TRBV6-4 | . | CASIEGGQETQYF
TRBV28 | TRBD1 | CASSPMGSGQAYGYTF
TRBV7-9 | . | CASSLAGIAKNIQYF